This T cell receptor beta chain derives from a study of blood T cell repertoires in COVID-19. The V gene's germline CDR1 is SQVTM and CDR2 ANQGSEA. Trimming removed 4 bases at V and 5 bases at J, with 11 bases between. The CDR3 is 12 residues long. Only in-frame clones appear in the TCRdb table, and some are missing; sequencing was by immunoSEQ multiplex PCR. This table holds about 230,000 clones, roughly four fifths found once. The sequenced sample consisted of peripheral blood. The chain has TRBV29-1 and TRBJ1-1, with D possibly TRBD1 on 5 matching bases. This clonotype was sampled from a woman aged 50 to 60 with acute or convalescent COVID-19. CDR3 in DNA: TGCAGCGTTGGGTCCGGGGGGACTGAAGCTTTCTTT. Protein product: CSVGSGGTEAFF.